This T cell receptor (beta chain) was identified during a study of post-analysis software for immune sequencing data. Study at large: Secondary progressive, relapsing-remitting and progressive-relapsing multiple sclerosis were among the included disease courses.

This clonotype was picked up a small number of times. The antigen remains undetermined. The study, taken as a whole, reports: Multiple sclerosis was associated with a significant reduction in normalized Chao1 diversity relative to controls. Patients showed TRBV5-6, TRBV5-1 and TRBV20-1 among roughly 5 TRBV segments more frequent than in controls. With F measure, samples from one preparation batch clustered together strongly.

Libraries were made from TCR beta cDNA, and they carried unique molecular identifiers. Input of roughly 0.85 to 11 million T cells yielded 500,000 to 650,000 cDNA molecules. TCRdb re-called the PCR reads with MiXCR, one entry per CDR3 protein. The table lists 350,000 to 500,000 distinct CDR3 sequences, 30% to 45% of them singletons. Trimming shortened V by 1 base and J by 6 bases, and 4 bases separated the two germline ends. CDR3 size: 12 residues. Looked up from germline, CDR1 is SEHNR and CDR2 is FQNEAQ (reference sequence). This chain links TRBV7-9 with TRBJ2-1; D is unresolved. The TCR originated in a girl aged 2-10 years with multiple sclerosis. The sequencing sample was made of blood. In DNA, the CDR3 is TGTGCCAGCAGCTTAGTGTTCAATGAGCAGTTCTTC. Protein sequence: CASSLVFNEQFF.